This T cell receptor (beta chain) was captured in a study of blood T cell repertoires in COVID-19 (dated by TCRdb to the early 2020s). Notes on the research overall: The collaborator samples originated in the United States, Italy and Spain and spanned the acute and convalescent phases of COVID-19. Deeply sampled blood TCRbeta repertoires from subjects exposed to, actively infected with, or recovered from COVID-19 were included in the dataset. The sample metadata nearly always contained a de-identified subject ID, COVID-19 status, age in years and sex. Samples came from the ongoing ImmuneRACE study (first 160 participants) plus 1,254 subjects from 6 global collaborators. The material from the prospective study consisted of cDNA or gDNA derived from T cells, B-cell-depleted T cells, or PBMCs. The repertoires were made available in a free public database intended to serve as a resource for research on the immune response to SARS-CoV-2. Where available, HLA class I and class II types were obtained from metadata supplied by the sample provider rather than from assay-based typing. What the study reported, not specific to this receptor: The amount of clinical and demographic metadata varied by source and participant and was provided uncurated.

TCRbeta CDR3 regions were amplified from genomic DNA by means of the immunoSEQ Assay, a bias-controlled multiplex PCR. Turning to the authors' computational methods: Within the assay, amplification of reference gene primers was used to estimate how many nucleated cells each sample contained. To quantify the absolute abundance of each unique TCRbeta CDR3 rearrangement, sequence reads were collapsed and filtered. For each sample, productive Simpson clonality was calculated as the square root of Simpson's diversity index across productive rearrangements. Here the immuneACCESS table is served through TCRdb, limited to in-frame sequences with V and J called. Missing clones are a known gap in these copies; in checked studies unresolved V genes cover under half, and the rest lacks a known reason. The DNA was the basis for D and trimming; V, J and clone size are from that table. For this sample there are over 120,000 clones; 85% appear just once. The ten largest clones take up roughly 2.6% of the sample.

Concerning this clone itself: Its antigen is still unknown. Per-base qualities were not stored, and no clone one base away is much larger.

Each collaborating institution followed its own protocols to collect whole blood in K2EDTA tubes. For TCRbeta analysis, collaborator samples were shipped as frozen whole blood, as isolated PBMCs, or as DNA extracted from either sample type. CDR1 and CDR2 were assigned from the germline V gene (reference sequence) as MNHEY and SMNVEV. V gives up 1 base and J gives up 1 base, and the segment between their germline ends measures 13 bases. Spanning cysteine to phenylalanine, the CDR3 consists of 16 amino acids. Only CDR3 DNA remains: 48 bases, in frame from the first base. This chain joins TRBV27 to TRBJ1-1; the D gene is possibly TRBD1, with 5 bases matching. The source of this sequence is a human donor with acute or convalescent COVID-19. The donor label of this sample is uncertain. Sequencing was done on a sample of peripheral blood. CDR3 region: CASSLYGTGKNTEAFF. The DNA sequence is as follows: TGTGCCAGCAGTTTATATGGTACAGGAAAGAACACTGAAGCTTTCTTT.